This T cell receptor beta chain appears in the sequencing data of a study of CD8+ T cells in alopecia areata. Study information: Administration of oral tofacitinib to treated patients was at 5 to 10 mg twice daily. Study findings and constraints: Mice gave a clearer picture of TCR sharing than patients did, possibly for HLA-related reasons. Alphabeta T cells residing in normal skin are also sequenced in scalp samples.

cDNA reverse transcribed from extracted RNA served as the sequencing template. Produced via immunoSEQ multiplex PCR; TCRdb's table is partial and in-frame only. The table lists roughly 130,000 clones, over 50% of them singletons. As regards this clone: Its target is not known.

Peripheral blood and lesional scalp punch biopsies were taken from alopecia areata patients. The V gene's germline CDR1 is SEHNR and CDR2 FQNEAQ (reference sequence). The CDR3 spans 15 residues. With 1 base removed from V and 7 bases from J, the gap between germline ends came to 11 bases. Source: CD4+ T cells sorted from blood, taken at week 0. The V call is TRBV7-9, the J call TRBJ1-6, with D possibly being TRBD1 (6 bases). The sequence was obtained from a human donor with alopecia areata. CDR3 region: CASSLVIGGNSPLHF. In nucleotides, the CDR3 is TGTGCCAGCAGCTTAGTAATAGGGGGGAATTCACCCCTCCACTTT. The whole variable domain, filled in from reference TRBV7-9 and TRBJ1-6, reads DTGVSQNPRHKITKRGQNVTFRCDPISEHNRLYWYRQTLGQGPEFLTYFQNEAQLEKSRLLSDRFSAERPKGSFSTLEIQRTEQGDSAMYLCASSLVIGGNSPLHFGNGTRLTVT.